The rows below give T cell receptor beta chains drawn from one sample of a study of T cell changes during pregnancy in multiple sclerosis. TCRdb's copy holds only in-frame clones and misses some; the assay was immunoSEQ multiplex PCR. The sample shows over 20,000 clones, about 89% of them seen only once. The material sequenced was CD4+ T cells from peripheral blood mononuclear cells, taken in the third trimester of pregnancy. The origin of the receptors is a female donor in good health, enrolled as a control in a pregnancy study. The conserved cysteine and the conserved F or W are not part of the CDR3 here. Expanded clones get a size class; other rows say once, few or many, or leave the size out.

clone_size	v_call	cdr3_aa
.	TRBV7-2	ASRRHSGTGFRSGNTIY
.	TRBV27	ASTTPMELSRQF
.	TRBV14	ASSQVGLVATGELF
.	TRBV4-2	ASSQDLGGTDTQY
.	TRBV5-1	ASSWDKTYEQY
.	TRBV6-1	ASSADRGLYEQY
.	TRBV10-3	AISELQGTRQETQY
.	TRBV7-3	ASSLTTTDTQY
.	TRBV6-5	ASSLGQGYEQY
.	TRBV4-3	ASKAPGVTEAF
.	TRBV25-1	ASSPRERGVYNEQF
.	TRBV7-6	ASSLGGEDGYT
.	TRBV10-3	AISEIRGGSNEQY
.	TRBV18	ASSRDRDNSPLH
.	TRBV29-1	SVEVGSYEQY
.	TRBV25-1	ASSDTTGSGYT
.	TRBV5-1	ASSLAASGTETQY
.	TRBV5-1	ASKGSPTNNEQF
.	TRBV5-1	ASSFGGSGNIQY
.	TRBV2	ASSLNGKYYEQY
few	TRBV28	ASRSTGTSPLH
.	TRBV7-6	ASSLGTSGPAPDTQY
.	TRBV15	ATSRERIGVDEQY
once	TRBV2	ASRVQGALGEKLF
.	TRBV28	ASSRSRGDQPQH
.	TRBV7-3	ASSSTGEQF
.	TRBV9	ASSVVGGASTDTQY
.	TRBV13	ASSPGQGAQTQY
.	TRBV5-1	ASSLEAGTHYEQY
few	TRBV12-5	ASGLVLRGGNTIY
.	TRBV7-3	ASSSGLAGETQY
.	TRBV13	ASSSRGMQETQY
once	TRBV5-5	ASSLGTANSPLH
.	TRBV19	ASSIQGVYEQY
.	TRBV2	AAKWGPSSYEQY
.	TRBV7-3	ASSQTSESTDTQY
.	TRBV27	ASSYRGFNYGYT